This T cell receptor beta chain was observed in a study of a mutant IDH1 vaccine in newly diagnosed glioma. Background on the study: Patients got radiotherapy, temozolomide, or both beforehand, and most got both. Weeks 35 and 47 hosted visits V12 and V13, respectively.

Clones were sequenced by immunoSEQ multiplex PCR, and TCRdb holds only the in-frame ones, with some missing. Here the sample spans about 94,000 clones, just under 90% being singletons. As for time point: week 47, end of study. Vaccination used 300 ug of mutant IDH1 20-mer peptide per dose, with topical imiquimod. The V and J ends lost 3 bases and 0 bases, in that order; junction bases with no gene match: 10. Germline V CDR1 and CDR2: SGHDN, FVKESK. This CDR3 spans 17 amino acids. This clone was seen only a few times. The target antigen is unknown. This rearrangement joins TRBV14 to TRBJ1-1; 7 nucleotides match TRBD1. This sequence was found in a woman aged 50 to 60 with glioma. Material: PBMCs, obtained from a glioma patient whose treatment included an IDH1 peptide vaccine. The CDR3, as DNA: TGTGCCAGCAGCCATCCATTGGACAGGTCCATGAACACTGAAGCTTTCTTT. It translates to CASSHPLDRSMNTEAFF. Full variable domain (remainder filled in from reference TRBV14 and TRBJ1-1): EAGVTQFPSHSVIEKGQTVTLRCDPISGHDNLYWYRRVMGKEIKFLLHFVKESKQDESGMPNNRFLAERTGGTYSTLKVQPAELEDSGVYFCASSHPLDRSMNTEAFFGQGTRLTVV.